One and the same sample provided the 21 T cell receptor beta chains below, sequenced in a study of cytomegalovirus exposure and HLA in healthy donors. Use of 60 Vbeta and 13 Jbeta primers characterized the PCR. TCRdb's table, derived via immunoSEQ multiplex PCR, lists solely in-frame clones and lacks some. The sample is made up of some 70,000 clones, and the top ten hold roughly 2.8% of it. Material for sequencing was PBMCs. These TCRs come from a man in his forties in good health and CMV-seronegative.

The rearrangement joins TRBV6-1 to TRBJ1-6; TRBD1 is a possible D gene (6 bases). Deletions cut 6 bases from V and 10 bases from J, with 13 bases between. CDR1 is MNHNS, CDR2 SASEGT, per germline. The CDR3 spans 13 residues. In DNA, the CDR3 is TGTGCCAGCAGGCCTCAGGGGCACTCACCCCTCCACTTT. This encodes CASRPQGHSPLHF.

The rearrangement joins TRBV30 to TRBJ1-1; 8 nucleotides agree with TRBD1. J gave up 5 bases and V 3 bases, and 5 bases lay outside the gene matches. The CDR3 sequence is 13 residues long. Germline assignment: CDR1 GTSNPN and CDR2 SVGIG (reference sequence). For the CDR3, the DNA is TGTGCCTGGAGGACAGGGGTTTTTACTGAAGCTTTCTTT. Amino acids: CAWRTGVFTEAFF.

The chain is built from TRBV9 and TRBJ2-5, with a weak D call TRBD1 (5 bases). The germline gives CDR1 SGDLS, CDR2 YYNGEE. The CDR3 extends over 15 amino acids. Trimming left V 4 bases short and J 3 bases short, with 16 bases between. Here the CDR3 reads CASSPPTESEETQYF. The CDR3 nucleotides read TGTGCCAGCAGCCCGCCGACAGAGAGTGAAGAGACCCAGTACTTC. The entire variable domain, with the rest obtained from reference TRBV9 and TRBJ2-5, is as follows: DSGVTQTPKHLITATGQRVTLRCSPRSGDLSVYWYQQSLDQGLQFLIQYYNGEERAKGNILERFSAQQFPDLHSELNLSSLELGDSALYFCASSPPTESEETQYFGPGTRLLVL.

The chain recombines TRBV30 with TRBJ2-3, with D maybe TRBD1 (5 bases). The CDR3 extends over 13 amino acids. The ends were cut back, 4 bases at V and 3 bases at J, with 11 bases in the middle. Germline V gene lookup returns CDR1 GTSNPN and CDR2 SVGIG (reference sequence). The CDR3: CAWTGFRTDTQYF. CDR3 coding DNA: TGTGCCTGGACAGGGTTTAGGACAGATACGCAGTATTTT.

The chain employs TRBV5-6 and TRBJ2-5; no firm D call. This CDR3 comprises 13 residues. Per the germline V gene, CDR1 is SGHDT and CDR2 is YYEEEE. Trimming cost V 6 bases and J 5 bases, with 14 bases left between them. CDR3 nucleotide sequence: TGTGCCAGCAAAGGTGAGGCCGCGGAGACCCAGTACTTC. It is translated as CASKGEAAETQYF.

The chain combines TRBV7-8 with TRBJ2-5; possible D gene TRBD2, 6 bases. The CDR3 is 14 residues long. Germline lookup yields CDR1 SGHVS and CDR2 FQNEAQ. The V and J ends lost 6 bases and 5 bases respectively, with 16 bases between them. The CDR3 DNA sequence: TGTGCCAGCAGGTTCGGGCCACGGGGGGAGACCCAGTACTTC. Translated: CASRFGPRGETQYF.

The chain joins TRBV5-8 to TRBJ1-4, with D hard to call. Germline-derived CDR1 and CDR2 are SGHTS and YDEGEE. Trimming removed 0 bases from V and 3 bases from J, with 3 bases in between. The CDR3 consists of 13 residues. The CDR3 sequence: CASSLGANEKLFF. CDR3 DNA sequence: TGTGCCAGCAGCTTGGGAGCTAATGAAAAACTGTTTTTT.

This sequence joins TRBV7-9 and TRBJ2-5; the match to TRBD2 covers 10 bases. The trim removed 2 bases at V and 3 bases at J, leaving 6 bases unmatched. The CDR3 length is 16 residues. Germline V CDR1 and CDR2: SEHNR, FQNEAQ (reference sequence). The CDR3 DNA sequence: TGTGCCAGCAGCTTAAAACTAGCGGGGATTAAAGAGACCCAGTACTTC. Protein product: CASSLKLAGIKETQYF.

This chain links TRBV6-1 with TRBJ2-1; D is unresolved. V lost 0 bases to trimming and J lost 15 bases, with 12 bases between them. The germline CDR1 and CDR2 sequences are MNHNS and SASEGT. This CDR3 contains 12 residues. As DNA, the CDR3 is TGTGCCAGCAGTGAAGCGGTGCCTCCGAGGTTCTTC. This encodes CASSEAVPPRFF.

J is TRBJ1-1 and V is TRBV2, with D perhaps TRBD1 (5 bases). The CDR3 is made up of 14 amino acids. Germline V lookup: CDR1 SNHLY, CDR2 FYNNEI. Trimming stripped 2 bases from V and 5 bases from J, with 12 bases between. The CDR3 is CASSERGGRTEAFF. CDR3 nucleotide sequence: TGTGCCAGCAGTGAAAGGGGAGGGAGGACTGAAGCTTTCTTT.

The gene calls are TRBV14 and TRBJ2-1; 10 bases match TRBD2. V gave up 2 bases and J gave up 0 bases; unmatched junction bases: 7. Germline values: CDR1 SGHDN, CDR2 FVKESK. The CDR3 extends over 18 amino acids. The chain's CDR3 is CASSQRLAGLSSYNEQFF. As DNA, the CDR3 is TGTGCCAGCAGCCAACGACTAGCGGGCCTAAGCTCCTACAATGAGCAGTTCTTC.

The chain couples TRBV11-3 to TRBJ2-1; D is ambiguous. Trimming took 1 base from V and 1 from J, leaving 8 bases between them. Germline loops: CDR1 SGHNT, CDR2 YENEEA. This CDR3 region has 15 residues. CDR3 nucleotide sequence: TGTGCCAGCAGCTTAGGTCCAGGTTCCTACAATGAGCAGTTCTTC. It yields the protein CASSLGPGSYNEQFF.

The rearrangement links TRBV11-3 to TRBJ2-2; maybe TRBD2 (6 bases). V shed 1 base and J shed 5 bases, with 11 bases lying between them. CDR3 size: 15 residues. Per germline, CDR1 SGHNT and CDR2 YENEEA. The CDR3, as DNA: TGTGCCAGCAGCTTAGCCTCGGGGGAGACCGGGGAGCTGTTTTTT. Protein product: CASSLASGETGELFF.

For this clone: Distinct nucleotide sequences in the sample also encode this CDR3. The rearrangement links TRBV11-3 to TRBJ2-7; 13 positions match TRBD2. This CDR3 is 13 amino acids long. Germline V gene sequence: CDR1 SGHNT, CDR2 YENEEA. Trimming at V came to 5 bases and at J to 7 bases, leaving 2 bases not matched to a gene. CDR3 in DNA: TGTGCCAGCAGCCCGACTAGCGGGGGGGAGCAGTACTTC. Protein: CASSPTSGGEQYF.

This chain joins TRBV5-1 and TRBJ2-7; D not certain. This CDR3 has 13 amino acids. CDR1 and CDR2 from the germline V gene are SGHRS and YFSETQ. The V and J ends lost 1 base and 4 bases respectively, with 9 bases between them. CDR3 sequence reads: CASSLLGRYEQYF. CDR3 bases: TGCGCCAGCAGCTTGTTGGGCAGGTACGAGCAGTACTTC.

The V and J genes are TRBV29-1 and TRBJ2-7, with a tentative D call TRBD1 (8 bases). The germline gives CDR1 SQVTM, CDR2 ANQGSEA. This CDR3 spans 12 amino acids. The germline V and J ends were trimmed by 7 bases and 6 bases, with 16 bases remaining between them. CDR3 sequence reads: CSAGQGGGEQYF. In nucleotides, the CDR3 is TGCAGCGCCGGACAGGGCGGGGGCGAGCAGTACTTC.

The chain recombines TRBV6-5 with TRBJ2-1, with 10 bases that match TRBD2. J gave up 10 bases and V 2 bases, and 8 bases lay outside the gene matches. CDR1 and CDR2 (germline): MNHEY, SVGAGI. The length of the CDR3 is 15 residues. The CDR3 region is CASSYRGLASGEQFF. The CDR3 nucleotides are TGTGCCAGCAGTTACAGGGGACTAGCGTCGGGGGAGCAGTTCTTC.

The chain employs TRBV14 and TRBJ1-5; D not resolved. The V and J ends lost 4 bases and 4 bases respectively, with 8 bases between them. Germline V gives CDR1 SGHDN, CDR2 FVKESK. This CDR3 is built from 13 residues. The chain's CDR3 is CASSLSPNQPQHF. The CDR3 DNA is TGTGCCAGCAGCCTGTCCCCAAATCAGCCCCAGCATTTT.

About this clone itself: At one end, the junction sequence differs from germline, possibly due to a read error. This sequence joins TRBV7-7 and TRBJ2-3, with 9 nucleotides matching TRBD1. The V gene's germline CDR1 is SSHAT and CDR2 FNYEAQ (reference sequence). This CDR3 comprises 14 residues. The chain's CDR3 is CASSAGQGGNTQYF. The CDR3 DNA sequence: TGTGCTAGCAGCGCGGGACAGGGCGGGAATACGCAGTATTTT.

The chain carries TRBV6-5 and TRBJ2-1; TRBD1 is a possible D gene (6 bases). The V gene's germline CDR1 is MNHEY and CDR2 SVGAGI. With 7 bases removed from V and 0 bases from J, the gap between germline ends came to 7 bases. The CDR3 contains 13 residues. The CDR3 DNA reads TGTGCCAGCACCAGGGGCTCCTACAATGAGCAGTTCTTC. Translated: CASTRGSYNEQFF.

Notes on this clone: Other nucleotide sequences from this sample produce the same CDR3. The DNA for the CDR3 is TGTGCCTGGAGTACGGACAGGTCCGTTAACACTGAAGCTTTCTTT. Translation: CAWSTDRSVNTEAFF. The chain carries TRBV30 and TRBJ1-1; 7 nucleotides agree with TRBD1. This CDR3 comprises 15 residues. The V gene's germline CDR1 is GTSNPN and CDR2 SVGIG (reference sequence). The V and J ends lost 2 bases and 2 bases, in that order; junction bases with no gene match: 8.